One sample yielded the 10 T cell receptor beta chains listed below, sequenced in a study of STAT5B mutations in CD4+ large granular lymphocyte leukemia. Data came from immunoSEQ multiplex PCR; TCRdb stores just in-frame clones and leaves some out. Here the sample spans 20,000 to 25,000 clones, less than 80% being singletons. Material: CD4+ T cells from blood buffy coats. These receptor sequences come from a human donor in good health.

This clone appeared once. Within the sample, other DNA sequences also encode this same CDR3. The J gene is TRBJ2-3, the V gene TRBV6-5; D is uncertain. The germline V gene has CDR1 MNHEY and CDR2 SVGAGI. Trimming shortened V by 2 bases and J by 3 bases, and 3 bases separated the two germline ends. The CDR3 runs to 12 residues. The CDR3 region has the DNA TGTGCCAGCAGTTACGGAACAGATACGCAGTATTTT. Protein sequence: CASSYGTDTQYF.

This clone occurred a few times. The chain links TRBV6-5 to TRBJ1-5; D is unresolved. Trimming shortened V by 0 bases and J by 7 bases, and 13 bases separated the two germline ends. Germline lookup yields CDR1 MNHEY and CDR2 SVGAGI. This CDR3 has 15 residues. The chain's CDR3 is CASSYSRGSEQPQHF. The CDR3 DNA reads TGTGCCAGCAGTTACTCGAGAGGGTCGGAACAGCCCCAGCATTTT.

Worth noting for this clone: This sample includes further DNA sequences coding for the same CDR3. The J gene is TRBJ1-4, the V gene TRBV19, with D hard to call. V was clipped by 1 base and J by 8 bases, with 8 bases between them. Germline assignment: CDR1 LNHDA and CDR2 SQIVND (reference sequence). The CDR3 is 13 amino acids. CDR3 residues: CASSIAPGEKLFF. CDR3 DNA: TGTGCCAGTAGTATAGCTCCGGGGGAAAAACTGTTTTTT.

V and J are TRBV30 and TRBJ2-1; D unclear. Germline V gives CDR1 GTSNPN, CDR2 SVGIG (reference sequence). Trimming stripped 1 base from V and 5 bases from J, with 9 bases between. The CDR3 has 13 amino acids. The CDR3 here is CAWSGLANNEQFF. The CDR3 DNA sequence: TGTGCCTGGAGTGGACTGGCTAACAATGAGCAGTTCTTC.

The gene calls are TRBV5-1 and TRBJ2-7; no clear D gene. This CDR3 comprises 12 residues. Deletions cut 5 bases from V and 10 bases from J, with 16 bases between. Germline CDR1 reads SGHRS; CDR2 reads YFSETQ. CDR3 protein: CASSGPSTEQYF. In DNA, the CDR3 is TGCGCCAGCAGTGGCCCAAGTACGGAACAGTACTTC.

This clone was found a few times. The genes are TRBV7-7 and TRBJ2-6, with no clear D. Germline lookup yields CDR1 SSHAT and CDR2 FNYEAQ (reference sequence). The length of the CDR3 is 13 residues. The V end lost 5 bases, the J end lost 0 bases, and 2 bases lay between the germline ends. Written as DNA, the CDR3 is TGTGCCAGCAGCGCCTCTGGGGCCAACGTCCTGACTTTC. It yields the protein CASSASGANVLTF.

The chain combines TRBV7-2 with TRBJ2-6, with D hard to call. The CDR3 totals 14 residues. Germline lookup yields CDR1 SGHTA and CDR2 FQGNSA. Trimming took off 10 bases at V and 1 base at J, with 11 bases between the two ends. The CDR3 sequence: CATPPKSGANVLTF. The CDR3 DNA is TGTGCCACTCCCCCAAAATCTGGGGCCAACGTCCTGACTTTC.

The chain joins TRBV27 to TRBJ1-6; perhaps TRBD1 as D (6 bases). Trimming took off 4 bases at V and 7 bases at J, with 17 bases between the two ends. CDR1 and CDR2 from the germline V gene are MNHEY and SMNVEV (reference sequence). The CDR3 covers 16 residues. The CDR3 bases are TGTGCCAGCAGTTCTCGACTCGGGACACAGAATTCACCCCTCCACTTT. As protein: CASSSRLGTQNSPLHF.

The rearrangement links TRBV19 to TRBJ2-7, with D maybe TRBD1 (6 bases). Trimming stripped 6 bases from V and 3 bases from J, with 12 bases between. The CDR3 is 13 amino acids. Germline CDR1 and CDR2: LNHDA and SQIVND (reference sequence). CDR3 sequence reads: CASSGRGDYEQYF. The CDR3 nucleotides are TGTGCCAGTAGCGGCAGGGGAGACTACGAGCAGTACTTC.

This clone was detected only once. The gene calls are TRBV5-1 and TRBJ2-1; TRBD2 matches at 9 bases. V was pared by 0 bases and J by 7 bases, with 8 bases of the junction left unmatched. Germline V lookup: CDR1 SGHRS, CDR2 YFSETQ. This CDR3 region has 16 residues. The CDR3 is CASSLALSGSINEQFF. The CDR3 DNA reads as TGCGCCAGCAGCTTGGCTCTTAGCGGGAGTATAAATGAGCAGTTCTTC.